Listed below are T cell receptor beta chains from one sample, sequenced in a study of T cells in Graves' hyperthyroidism and ophthalmopathy. TCRdb used MiXCR to reprocess the multiplex PCR reads, holding one entry per CDR3 protein. The sample lists roughly 570,000 distinct CDR3 sequences; 46% were seen once. Material for sequencing was peripheral blood or thyroid tissue (not recorded which). The origin of the receptors is a woman aged 18-29 years with Graves' hyperthyroidism. Each CDR3 is given with its conserved first and last residue. The order of the fields is D gene, J gene, V gene, clone size, CDR3 protein, CDR3 DNA. The D gene is left open where the match is weak. Only part of the rows carry a size: once, few, many, or a class if the clone is expanded.

D gene: -
J gene: TRBJ2-7
V gene: TRBV5-8
clone size: many
CDR3 protein: CASSFLGPRDEQYF
CDR3 DNA: TGTGCCAGCAGCTTTTTGGGCCCTAGGGACGAGCAGTACTTC

D gene: -
J gene: TRBJ2-1
V gene: TRBV2
clone size: -
CDR3 protein: CASSEDGYNEQFF
CDR3 DNA: TGTGCCAGCAGTGAGGACGGCTACAATGAGCAGTTCTTC

D gene: TRBD2
J gene: TRBJ2-5
V gene: TRBV20-1
clone size: few
CDR3 protein: CSARETTSGRAPQYF
CDR3 DNA: TGCAGTGCTAGAGAGACGACTAGCGGGAGGGCCCCCCAGTACTTC

D gene: TRBD1
J gene: TRBJ2-5
V gene: TRBV12-3/TRBV12-4
clone size: many
CDR3 protein: CASSPGTGKETQYF
CDR3 DNA: TGTGCCAGCAGCCCCGGGACAGGGAAAGAGACCCAGTACTTC

D gene: -
J gene: TRBJ2-5
V gene: TRBV20-1
clone size: -
CDR3 protein: CSARDKGVYGETQYF
CDR3 DNA: TGCAGTGCTAGAGATAAGGGGGTATACGGAGAGACCCAGTACTTC

D gene: -
J gene: TRBJ2-7
V gene: TRBV5-1
clone size: few
CDR3 protein: CASSSYTNEQYF
CDR3 DNA: TGCGCCAGCAGCTCATACACCAATGAGCAGTACTTC

D gene: -
J gene: TRBJ2-2
V gene: TRBV5-6
clone size: few
CDR3 protein: CASPGLKDGTGELFF
CDR3 DNA: TGTGCCAGCCCCGGGCTCAAGGACGGAACCGGGGAGCTGTTTTTT

D gene: -
J gene: TRBJ2-5
V gene: TRBV19
clone size: many
CDR3 protein: CASSPGQFQETQYF
CDR3 DNA: TGTGCCAGTAGTCCCGGACAGTTTCAGGAGACCCAGTACTTC

D gene: TRBD1
J gene: TRBJ2-7
V gene: TRBV7-6
clone size: once
CDR3 protein: CASSSPRTGSAEQYF
CDR3 DNA: TGTGCCAGCAGCTCCCCCCGGACAGGGAGTGCCGAGCAGTACTTC

D gene: TRBD1
J gene: TRBJ2-2
V gene: TRBV7-2
clone size: -
CDR3 protein: CASSLAGQGAIPF
CDR3 DNA: TGTGCCAGCAGCTTAGCGGGACAGGGGGCAATCCCCTTT

D gene: -
J gene: TRBJ1-5
V gene: TRBV29-1
clone size: -
CDR3 protein: CSVESGRPNQPQHF
CDR3 DNA: TGCAGCGTTGAGTCAGGGAGACCCAATCAGCCCCAGCATTTT

D gene: TRBD2
J gene: TRBJ2-7
V gene: TRBV12-3/TRBV12-4
clone size: -
CDR3 protein: CASSPGLAGVLERFYEQYF
CDR3 DNA: TGTGCCAGCAGTCCGGGACTAGCGGGAGTACTCGAGCGATTCTACGAGCAGTACTTC

D gene: TRBD1
J gene: TRBJ1-1
V gene: TRBV7-9
clone size: -
CDR3 protein: CASSPDRDRVNTEAFF
CDR3 DNA: TGTGCCAGCAGCCCGGACCGGGACAGAGTGAACACTGAAGCTTTCTTT

D gene: -
J gene: TRBJ1-4
V gene: TRBV4-3
clone size: many
CDR3 protein: CASSHGTSNEKLFF
CDR3 DNA: TGCGCCAGCAGCCACGGGACAAGTAATGAAAAACTGTTTTTT

D gene: TRBD2
J gene: TRBJ2-2
V gene: TRBV12-3/TRBV12-4
clone size: many
CDR3 protein: CASSSLAGGPIGELFF
CDR3 DNA: TGTGCCAGCAGTTCACTAGCGGGAGGGCCTATCGGGGAGCTGTTTTTT

D gene: TRBD1
J gene: TRBJ1-2
V gene: TRBV7-9
clone size: many
CDR3 protein: CASSITGGGYGYTF
CDR3 DNA: TGTGCCAGCAGCATTACAGGGGGCGGCTATGGCTACACCTTC

D gene: TRBD1
J gene: TRBJ1-5
V gene: TRBV3-1
clone size: few
CDR3 protein: CASSQETRGQPQHF
CDR3 DNA: TGTGCCAGCAGCCAAGAGACCAGGGGGCAGCCCCAGCATTTT

D gene: -
J gene: TRBJ2-1
V gene: TRBV2
clone size: -
CDR3 protein: CASSGPLSSYNEQFF
CDR3 DNA: TGTGCCAGCAGTGGGCCCCTCAGCTCCTACAATGAGCAGTTCTTC

D gene: -
J gene: TRBJ1-1
V gene: TRBV5-1
clone size: once
CDR3 protein: CASSSRLGGRPEAFF
CDR3 DNA: TGCGCCAGCAGCTCTAGACTAGGGGGAAGACCTGAAGCTTTCTTT

D gene: -
J gene: TRBJ2-5
V gene: TRBV29-1
clone size: -
CDR3 protein: CSVGDGETQYF
CDR3 DNA: TGCAGCGTAGGAGATGGAGAGACCCAGTACTTC

D gene: TRBD1
J gene: TRBJ1-4
V gene: TRBV7-9
clone size: many
CDR3 protein: CATSWQGASNEKLFF
CDR3 DNA: TGTGCCACCTCGTGGCAGGGGGCGTCTAACGAAAAACTGTTTTTT

D gene: -
J gene: TRBJ2-7
V gene: TRBV6-6
clone size: many
CDR3 protein: CASISWGEQYF
CDR3 DNA: TGTGCCAGCATCTCATGGGGGGAGCAGTACTTC

D gene: -
J gene: TRBJ1-5
V gene: TRBV29-1
clone size: -
CDR3 protein: CSVRGLAGDNAEHF
CDR3 DNA: TGCAGCGTTCGGGGACTAGCGGGGGACAATGCCGAGCATTTT

D gene: -
J gene: TRBJ1-6
V gene: TRBV12-3/TRBV12-4
clone size: -
CDR3 protein: CASSFLAGRLHF
CDR3 DNA: TGTGCCAGCAGTTTCCTAGCGGGGCGCCTCCACTTT

D gene: TRBD2
J gene: TRBJ2-7
V gene: TRBV7-6
clone size: -
CDR3 protein: CASSDAFAGGYF
CDR3 DNA: TGTGCCAGCAGCGATGCCTTTGCGGGAGGGTACTTC

D gene: TRBD1
J gene: TRBJ1-2
V gene: TRBV20-1
clone size: many
CDR3 protein: CSADSPGTGGDYTF
CDR3 DNA: TGCAGTGCTGACTCCCCCGGGACAGGGGGCGACTACACCTTC